Each of the 27 T cell receptor beta chains below was sequenced from the same sample in a study of T-cell memory formation after mild COVID-19. Using its own MiXCR run on the 5' RACE reads, TCRdb lists one record per CDR3 protein. Of under 150,000 distinct CDR3 sequences detected, 22% appear once; the ten largest clones hold around 41%. Sequencing used PBMCs or a T cell subset sorted from them (not recorded which). Receptor source: a man aged 18-30 years who had mild COVID-19 (a few samples of this study predate the infection). Cell type and time point are not known.

The rearrangement uses TRBV7-2 and TRBJ2-5; 13 nucleotides match TRBD2. Per the germline V gene, CDR1 is SGHTA and CDR2 is FQGNSA. Trimming at V came to 5 bases and at J to 3 bases, leaving 9 bases not matched to a gene. The CDR3 has 17 residues. CDR3 loop: CASSRRTSGGREETQYF. The DNA for the CDR3 is TGTGCCAGCAGCCGAAGGACTAGCGGGGGTCGGGAAGAGACCCAGTACTTC.

This chain links TRBV10-3 with TRBJ2-5; TRBD2 matches 10 bases. The V and J ends lost 6 bases and 12 bases, in that order; junction bases with no gene match: 16. The CDR3 length is 15 residues. Germline CDR1 is ENHRY and CDR2 is SYGVKD. The CDR3 sequence: CAIRGDSGTSDIEYF. As DNA, the CDR3 is TGTGCCATCAGGGGCGACTCCGGGACTAGCGACATTGAGTACTTC.

A remark on this clonotype: A read error is possible here, since a much larger clone lies one base away. This chain joins TRBV28 and TRBJ2-2; D unclear. The germline V gene encodes CDR1 MDHEN and CDR2 SYDVKM. The CDR3 is 11 amino acids. Trimming shortened V by 5 bases and J by 6 bases, and 4 bases separated the two germline ends. CDR3 in amino acids: CASSPSGELFF. DNA for the CDR3: TGTGCCAGCAGTCCCTCCGGGGAGCTGTTTTTT.

This clonotype came up a few times. The chain is built from TRBV7-2 and TRBJ1-1; a weak D match, TRBD1 (5 bases). This CDR3 contains 13 residues. The V end lost 9 bases, the J end lost 0 bases, and 11 bases lay between the germline ends. Germline CDR1 and CDR2: SGHTA and FQGNSA. CDR3 nucleotides: TGTGCCAGTGGGACCCGTATGAACACTGAAGCTTTCTTT. Translation gives CASGTRMNTEAFF.

This chain links TRBV11-2 with TRBJ1-3; D gene ambiguous. CDR1 and CDR2 from the germline V gene are SGHAT and FQNNGV. CDR3 length: 17 amino acids. V lost 0 bases and J 0 bases, leaving 12 bases between the germline ends. CDR3 DNA: TGTGCCAGCAGCTTAGATTTTAGGACCTACTCTGGAAACACCATATATTTT. It yields the protein CASSLDFRTYSGNTIYF.

The chain has TRBV19 and TRBJ1-1; D is uncertain. This CDR3 is 13 amino acids long. The V gene lost 2 bases and the J gene lost 1 base, with 5 bases spanning the gap. Germline loops: CDR1 LNHDA, CDR2 SQIVND (reference sequence). The CDR3 is CASSILQNTEAFF. CDR3 DNA: TGTGCCAGTAGTATACTACAGAACACTGAAGCTTTCTTT.

This clonotype was counted between two and nine times. The chain recombines TRBV27 with TRBJ2-5; 9 bases match TRBD1. The germline CDR1 and CDR2 sequences are MNHEY and SMNVEV (reference sequence). Germline trimming cut 5 bases from V and 5 bases from J; bases unmatched to any gene: 6. The CDR3 contains 14 residues. The CDR3 is CASSLGTGWETQYF. In DNA form, the CDR3 reads TGTGCCAGCAGTCTCGGGACAGGGTGGGAGACCCAGTACTTC.

This chain joins TRBV7-9 and TRBJ2-5; 14 bases fit TRBD2. This CDR3 is 17 amino acids long. Looked up from germline, CDR1 is SEHNR and CDR2 is FQNEAQ (reference sequence). The ends lost 4 bases at V and 5 bases at J; junction bases unmatched: 9. The CDR3 DNA reads TGTGCCAGCAGCTCCTGGACTAGCGGGGGGTATGGTGAGACCCAGTACTTC. Amino acid sequence: CASSSWTSGGYGETQYF.

This clonotype was detected only a few times. The chain joins TRBV28 to TRBJ2-3, with D possibly matching TRBD1 (7 bases). The V gene lost 3 bases and the J gene lost 4 bases, with 14 bases spanning the gap. This CDR3 is 15 amino acids long. Germline CDR1 MDHEN, CDR2 SYDVKM. CDR3 in DNA: TGTGCCAGCAGTTTGGAGGGGGCTTCCGCAGATACGCAGTATTTT. This translates into CASSLEGASADTQYF. Looking up the rest from reference TRBV28 and TRBJ2-3 gives the full variable domain: DVKVTQSSRYLVKRTGEKVFLECVQDMDHENMFWYRQDPGLGLRLIYFSYDVKMKEKGDIPEGYSVSREKKERFSLILESASTNQTSMYLCASSLEGASADTQYFGPGTRLTVL.

This clonotype has more than one count but fewer than ten. The gene calls are TRBV3-1 and TRBJ2-7; 9 nucleotides agree with TRBD1. CDR3 length: 16 amino acids. The germline V gene has CDR1 LGHDT and CDR2 YNNKEL (reference sequence). The V segment lost 0 bases and the J segment 2 bases; nucleotides outside the gene matches: 5. CDR3 sequence: CASSQEQRQGAYEQYF. In nucleotides, the CDR3 is TGTGCCAGCAGCCAAGAGCAGCGACAGGGGGCCTACGAGCAGTACTTC.

This clonotype was counted between two and nine times. The chain uses TRBV6-1 and TRBJ2-7; D may correspond to TRBD1 or TRBD2 (5 bases each). The CDR3 length is 12 residues. Germline-derived CDR1 and CDR2 are MNHNS and SASEGT. Trimming took off 6 bases at V and 9 bases at J, with 15 bases between the two ends. CDR3 nucleotide sequence: TGTGCCAGCAGGGACTTCCTAAGGGGGCAGTACGTC. It yields the protein CASRDFLRGQYV.

This clonotype has only one observation. The chain is built from TRBV7-6 and TRBJ2-2; TRBD2 agrees at 7 bases. Losses at the gene ends were 3 bases for V and 7 bases for J; bases not matched to a gene: 2. Germline CDR1 reads SGHVS; CDR2 reads FNYEAQ. The CDR3 is 13 residues long. CDR3 amino acids: CASSLGGDGELFF. The CDR3 DNA reads as TGTGCCAGCAGCTTGGGAGGGGACGGGGAGCTGTTTTTT.

This clonotype was detected a few times. V usage is TRBV28 and J usage is TRBJ2-7; TRBD2 matches at 7 bases. With 3 bases clipped from V and 3 bases from J, the junction kept 8 bases outside the gene matches. The CDR3 has 15 amino acids. From germline, CDR1 is MDHEN and CDR2 SYDVKM. The CDR3 DNA sequence: TGTGCCAGCAGTTTGGGGCAGACTAGCCTCTACGAGCAGTACGTC. Amino acid sequence: CASSLGQTSLYEQYV.

The chain links TRBV4-1 to TRBJ2-5; no reliable D call. The CDR3 is 14 residues long. The germline gives CDR1 MGHRA, CDR2 YSYEKL. V shed 0 bases and J shed 5 bases, with 10 bases lying between them. The CDR3 nucleotides read TGCGCCAGCAGCCAAGATCCCGGGCGGGAGACCCAGTACTTC. Its translation: CASSQDPGRETQYF.

This chain uses TRBV2 with TRBJ2-7, with D possibly TRBD1 on 6 matching bases. The CDR3 has 12 residues. With 10 bases removed from V and 5 bases from J, the gap between germline ends came to 15 bases. CDR1 SNHLY and CDR2 FYNNEI come from the germline V gene. CDR3 in DNA: TGTGCCACCAGGGGATCGATGCACGAGCAGTACGTC. It specifies CATRGSMHEQYV.

The sample holds a few counts of this clonotype. The CDR3 nucleotides are TGCAGTGCTAGAGATCGGGGGCGCTCTGGAAACACCATATATTTT. The encoded protein is CSARDRGRSGNTIYF. V and J are TRBV20-1 and TRBJ1-3, with a tentative D call TRBD1 (6 bases). From germline, CDR1 is DFQATT and CDR2 SNEGSKA (reference sequence). The CDR3 spans 15 residues. V was shortened by 0 bases and J by 0 bases, with 9 bases between the two germline ends.

The chain carries TRBV6-2 or TRBV6-3 and TRBJ1-1, with D hard to call. V was pared by 4 bases and J by 13 bases, with 13 bases between. Germline lookup yields CDR1 MNHEY and CDR2 SVGEGT. CDR3 length: 11 residues. This CDR3 reads CASSSGPESFF. CDR3 coding DNA: TGTGCCAGCAGTTCCGGACCAGAGAGTTTCTTT.

The genes are TRBV19 and TRBJ2-3; 7 bases map to TRBD1. The CDR3 length is 18 residues. Looked up from germline, CDR1 is LNHDA and CDR2 is SQIVND (reference sequence). Germline trimming cut 3 bases from V and 0 bases from J; bases unmatched to any gene: 12. CDR3 in DNA: TGTGCCAGTAGTATGCGCCGGGGACAGTCATCTAGCACAGATACGCAGTATTTT. This gives the protein CASSMRRGQSSSTDTQYF.

The table lists this clonotype with a few counts. The rearrangement uses TRBV7-2 and TRBJ2-1; tentative D call: TRBD2 (6 bases). This CDR3 contains 15 residues. With 4 bases removed from V and 8 bases from J, the gap between germline ends came to 18 bases. Germline loops: CDR1 SGHTA, CDR2 FQGNSA. The CDR3 nucleotides are TGTGCCAGCAGCTCGCGGGACGGCCAAATCTATGAGCAGTTCTTC. The encoded protein is CASSSRDGQIYEQFF.

CDR3 nucleotides: TGTGCCAGCAGCCCTGGGGCCGGCCGAACTAACTATGGCTACACCTTC. Translating it yields CASSPGAGRTNYGYTF. V is TRBV12-3 or TRBV12-4 and J is TRBJ1-2; tentative D call: TRBD1 (5 bases). There are 16 residues in the CDR3. V was shortened by 6 bases and J by 0 bases, with 17 bases between the two germline ends.

This chain joins TRBV29-1 and TRBJ2-7; D not resolved. The CDR3 runs to 12 residues. V was pared by 6 bases and J by 0 bases, with 9 bases between. Germline-derived CDR1 and CDR2 are SQVTM and ANQGSEA. DNA of the CDR3: TGCAGCGTCGTCTATAGCTCCTACGAGCAGTACTTC. Its translation is CSVVYSSYEQYF.

CDR3 in DNA: TGTGCCAGCAGGTTCACTGACTCTGGGGCCAACGTCCTGACTTTC. Amino acids: CASRFTDSGANVLTF. The J gene is TRBJ2-6, the V gene TRBV2; D is unclear. Trimming shortened V by 6 bases and J by 0 bases, and 9 bases separated the two germline ends. The CDR3 spans 15 residues. Germline CDR1 and CDR2: SNHLY and FYNNEI.

This clonotype has a handful of counts. This rearrangement joins TRBV7-9 to TRBJ2-2; 8 positions agree with TRBD2. J gave up 6 bases and V 2 bases, and 5 bases lay outside the gene matches. The CDR3 spans 15 residues. Germline CDR1 is SEHNR and CDR2 is FQNEAQ (reference sequence). The CDR3, as DNA: TGTGCCAGCAGCTTAATCGGCGGGGGGCCCGGGGAGCTGTTTTTT. This codes for CASSLIGGGPGELFF.

V usage is TRBV20-1 and J usage is TRBJ2-1, with D maybe TRBD2 (6 bases). CDR1 and CDR2 (germline): DFQATT, SNEGSKA (reference sequence). The CDR3 is 15 amino acids. Trimming took 6 bases from V and 2 from J, leaving 17 bases between them. This CDR3 reads CSAWRADGAYNEQFF. The CDR3 region has the DNA TGCAGTGCGTGGAGGGCCGATGGGGCCTACAATGAGCAGTTCTTC.

This clonotype has just a few counts. The CDR3 bases are TGTGCCAGCAGCGTAGGGATGGGGGGGACTGATGAGCAGTTCTTC. Its protein product is CASSVGMGGTDEQFF. The genes are TRBV9 and TRBJ2-1, with 7 bases fitting TRBD2. The CDR3 has 15 amino acids. Trimming took 0 bases from V and 8 from J; bases not matched to a gene: 8. Germline values: CDR1 SGDLS, CDR2 YYNGEE.

V usage is TRBV20-1 and J usage is TRBJ2-1; 15 bases line up with TRBD2. Germline V gives CDR1 DFQATT, CDR2 SNEGSKA (reference sequence). This CDR3 has 19 amino acids. The J segment lost 3 bases and the V segment lost 3 bases, leaving 12 bases of the junction unmatched. The CDR3 sequence is CSASRTSGGVGPNYNEQFF. The CDR3 DNA reads TGCAGTGCTAGCCGGACTAGCGGGGGGGTAGGTCCAAACTACAATGAGCAGTTCTTC.

This rearrangement joins TRBV2 to TRBJ2-1; D is perhaps TRBD2 (5 bases). The length of the CDR3 is 18 residues. Germline CDR1 SNHLY, CDR2 FYNNEI. The V gene lost 0 bases and the J gene lost 6 bases, with 21 bases spanning the gap. DNA for the CDR3: TGTGCCAGCAGTGAAGCGCTTCAGTCCGAAACGGGGATCAATGAGCAGTTCTTC. Its translation is CASSEALQSETGINEQFF.